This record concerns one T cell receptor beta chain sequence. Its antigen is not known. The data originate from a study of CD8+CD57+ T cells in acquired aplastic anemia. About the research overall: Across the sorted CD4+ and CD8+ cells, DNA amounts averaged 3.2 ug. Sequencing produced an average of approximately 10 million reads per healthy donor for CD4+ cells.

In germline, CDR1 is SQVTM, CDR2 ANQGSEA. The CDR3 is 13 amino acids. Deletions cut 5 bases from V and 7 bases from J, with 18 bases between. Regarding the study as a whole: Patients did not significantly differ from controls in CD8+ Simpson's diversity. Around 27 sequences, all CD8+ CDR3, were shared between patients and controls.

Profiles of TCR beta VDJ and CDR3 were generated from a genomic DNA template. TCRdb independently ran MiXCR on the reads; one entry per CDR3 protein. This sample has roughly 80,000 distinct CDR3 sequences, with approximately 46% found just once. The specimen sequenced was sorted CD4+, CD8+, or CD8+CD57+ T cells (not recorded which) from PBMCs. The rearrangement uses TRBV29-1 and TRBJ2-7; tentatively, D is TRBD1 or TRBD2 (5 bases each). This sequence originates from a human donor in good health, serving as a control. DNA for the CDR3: TGCAGCGTTAGGGACGGAGGTAACTATGAGCAGTACTTC. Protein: CSVRDGGNYEQYF.